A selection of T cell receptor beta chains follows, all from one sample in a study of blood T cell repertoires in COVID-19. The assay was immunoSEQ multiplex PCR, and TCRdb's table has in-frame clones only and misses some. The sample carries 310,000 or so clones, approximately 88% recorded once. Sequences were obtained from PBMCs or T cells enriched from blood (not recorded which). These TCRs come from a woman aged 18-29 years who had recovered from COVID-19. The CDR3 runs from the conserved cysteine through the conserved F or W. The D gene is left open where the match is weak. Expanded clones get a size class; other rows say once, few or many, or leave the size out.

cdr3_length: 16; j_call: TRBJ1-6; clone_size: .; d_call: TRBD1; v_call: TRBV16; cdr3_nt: TGTGCCACCAAGCCTTTCCGGGACAGCTATAATTCACCCCTCCACTTT; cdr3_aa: CATKPFRDSYNSPLHF
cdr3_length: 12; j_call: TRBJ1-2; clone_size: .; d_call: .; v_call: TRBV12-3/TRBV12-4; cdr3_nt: TGTGCCAGCAGTTTATCGGTCTATGGCTACACCTTC; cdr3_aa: CASSLSVYGYTF
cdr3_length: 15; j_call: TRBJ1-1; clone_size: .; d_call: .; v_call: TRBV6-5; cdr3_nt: TGTGCCAGCAGTTACTCCGAAGGGGTGAACACTGAAGCTTTCTTT; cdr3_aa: CASSYSEGVNTEAFF
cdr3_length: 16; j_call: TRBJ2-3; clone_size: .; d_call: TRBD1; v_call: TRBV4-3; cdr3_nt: TGCGCCAGCAGCCAAGATTCACAGGGGGCCGCAGATACGCAGTATTTT; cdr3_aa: CASSQDSQGAADTQYF
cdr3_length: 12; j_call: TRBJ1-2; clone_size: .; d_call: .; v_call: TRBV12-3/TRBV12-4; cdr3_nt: TGTGCCAGCACCAGGGCCCCCTATGGCTACACCTTC; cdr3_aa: CASTRAPYGYTF
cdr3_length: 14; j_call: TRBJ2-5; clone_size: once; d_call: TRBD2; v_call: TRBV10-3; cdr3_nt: TGTGCCAGCACTAGCGGCCTAGGGGGGGAGACCCAGTACTTC; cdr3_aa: CASTSGLGGETQYF
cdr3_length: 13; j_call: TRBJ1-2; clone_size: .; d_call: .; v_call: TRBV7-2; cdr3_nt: TGTGCCAGCAGTCGACAGACACCCTATGGCTACACCTTC; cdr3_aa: CASSRQTPYGYTF
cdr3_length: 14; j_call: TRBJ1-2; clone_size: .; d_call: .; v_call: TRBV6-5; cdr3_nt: TGTGCCAGCAGTTACTCCCAGGGCAACTATGGCTACACCTTC; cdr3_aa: CASSYSQGNYGYTF
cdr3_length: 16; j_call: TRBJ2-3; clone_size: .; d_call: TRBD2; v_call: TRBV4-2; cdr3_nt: TGTGCCAGCAGCCTCACGGGAGCGGGAGACACAGATACGCAGTATTTT; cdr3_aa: CASSLTGAGDTDTQYF
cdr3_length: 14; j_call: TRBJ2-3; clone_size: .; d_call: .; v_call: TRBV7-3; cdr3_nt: TGTGCCAGCAGCTTAACTAGCGCCACAGATACGCAGTATTTT; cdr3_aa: CASSLTSATDTQYF
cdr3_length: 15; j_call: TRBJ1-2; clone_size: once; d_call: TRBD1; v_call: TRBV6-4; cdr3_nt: TGTGCCAGCAGAATAACCGGACAGGGGGCGCATGGCTACACCTTC; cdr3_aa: CASRITGQGAHGYTF
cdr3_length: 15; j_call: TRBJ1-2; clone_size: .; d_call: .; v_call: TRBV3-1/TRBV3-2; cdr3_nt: TGTGCCAGCAGCCAAGAGTGGCAGGGAGGAGGTGGCTACACCTTC; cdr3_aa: CASSQEWQGGGGYTF
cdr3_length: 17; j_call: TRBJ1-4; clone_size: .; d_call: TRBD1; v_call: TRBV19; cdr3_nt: TGTGCCAGTAGTATAGGAGGGGGCCTCGCAACTAATGAAAAACTGTTTTTT; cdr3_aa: CASSIGGGLATNEKLFF
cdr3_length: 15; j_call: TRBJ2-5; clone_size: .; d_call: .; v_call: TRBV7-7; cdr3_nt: TGTGCCAGCAGCTTCCGACAGGCAAGTTCGGAGACCCAGTACTTC; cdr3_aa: CASSFRQASSETQYF
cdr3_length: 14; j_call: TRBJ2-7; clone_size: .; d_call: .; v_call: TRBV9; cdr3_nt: TGTGCCAGCAGCGTAGCAGGGGAAACCTACGAGCAGTACTTC; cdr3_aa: CASSVAGETYEQYF
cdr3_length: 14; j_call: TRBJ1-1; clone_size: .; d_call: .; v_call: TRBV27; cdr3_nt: TGTGCCAGCAGTTTAACGACAGCAAACACTGAAGCTTTCTTT; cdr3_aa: CASSLTTANTEAFF
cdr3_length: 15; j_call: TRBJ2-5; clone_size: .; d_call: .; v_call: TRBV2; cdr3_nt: TGTGCCAGCAGTGTGCTAGCGATACGCCAAGAGACCCAGTACTTC; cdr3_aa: CASSVLAIRQETQYF
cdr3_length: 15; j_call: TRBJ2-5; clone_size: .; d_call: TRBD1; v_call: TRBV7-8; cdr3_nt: TGTGCCAGCAGCTCGCCCGGGACAGGGGGAGAGACCCAGTACTTC; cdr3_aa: CASSSPGTGGETQYF
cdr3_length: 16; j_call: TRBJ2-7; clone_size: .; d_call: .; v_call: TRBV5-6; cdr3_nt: TGTGCCAGCAGCTTGTATGGGACTTCCCTTACCTACGAGCAGTACTTC; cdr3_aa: CASSLYGTSLTYEQYF
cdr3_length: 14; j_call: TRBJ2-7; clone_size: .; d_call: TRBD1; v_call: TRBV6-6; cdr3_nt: TGTGCCGTCAAGCCGGGACAGGGGACCTACGAGCAGTACTTC; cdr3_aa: CAVKPGQGTYEQYF
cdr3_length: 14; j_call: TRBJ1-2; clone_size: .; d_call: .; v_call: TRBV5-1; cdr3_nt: TGCGCCAGCAGCTTGGAACAGGCTGGCTATGGCTACACCTTC; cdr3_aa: CASSLEQAGYGYTF
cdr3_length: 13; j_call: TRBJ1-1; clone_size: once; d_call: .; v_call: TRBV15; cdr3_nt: TGTGCCACCAGCAGAGCGGTGAACACTGAAGCTTTCTTT; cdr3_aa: CATSRAVNTEAFF
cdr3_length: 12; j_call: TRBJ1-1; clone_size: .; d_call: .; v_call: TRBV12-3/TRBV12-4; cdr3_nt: TGTGCCAGCAGTTCCCAGAACACTGAAGCTTTCTTT; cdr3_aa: CASSSQNTEAFF
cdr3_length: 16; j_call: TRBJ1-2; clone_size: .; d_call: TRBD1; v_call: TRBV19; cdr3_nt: TGTGCCAGTAGTCCCGAGGACAGGGGTCTCAGAAATGGCTACACCTTC; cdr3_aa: CASSPEDRGLRNGYTF
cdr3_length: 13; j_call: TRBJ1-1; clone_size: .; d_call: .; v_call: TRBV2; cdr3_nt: TGTGCCAGCAGTGCCGGACAGAACACTGAAGCTTTCTTT; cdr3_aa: CASSAGQNTEAFF
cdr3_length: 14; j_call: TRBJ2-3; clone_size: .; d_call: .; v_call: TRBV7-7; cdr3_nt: TGTGCCAGCAGCTTAGGGACATCTGGAGATACGCAGTATTTT; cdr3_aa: CASSLGTSGDTQYF
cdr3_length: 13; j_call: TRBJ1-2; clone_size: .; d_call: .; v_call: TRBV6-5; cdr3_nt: TGTGCCACCTCTGAAAGCGCCCACTATGGCTACACCTTC; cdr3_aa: CATSESAHYGYTF
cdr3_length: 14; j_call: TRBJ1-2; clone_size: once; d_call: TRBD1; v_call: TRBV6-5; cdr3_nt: TGTGCCAGCACTACGACAGGGGGAAGGGATGGCTACACCTTC; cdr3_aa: CASTTTGGRDGYTF
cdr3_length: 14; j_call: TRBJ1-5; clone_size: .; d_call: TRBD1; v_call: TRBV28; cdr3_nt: TGTGCCAGCAGTTTACGACAGGGGGGGTGGCCCCAGCATTTT; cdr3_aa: CASSLRQGGWPQHF
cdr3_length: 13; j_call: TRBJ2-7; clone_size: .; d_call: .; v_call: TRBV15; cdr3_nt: TGTGCCACCAGCAGAGATCTCCAGGGCGAGCAGTACTTC; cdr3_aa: CATSRDLQGEQYF
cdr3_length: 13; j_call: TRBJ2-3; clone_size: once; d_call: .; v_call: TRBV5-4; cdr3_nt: TGTGCCAGCAGCGGGATCCAGGGGGATACGCAGTATTTT; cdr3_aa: CASSGIQGDTQYF
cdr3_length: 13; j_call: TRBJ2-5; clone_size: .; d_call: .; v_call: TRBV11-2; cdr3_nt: TGTGCCAGCAGCTTAGAGAGGGTGGAGACCCAGTACTTC; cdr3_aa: CASSLERVETQYF
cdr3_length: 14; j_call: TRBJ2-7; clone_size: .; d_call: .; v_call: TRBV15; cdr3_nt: TGTGCCACCAGCAGAGGCCAGGGCCCCTACGAGCAGTACTTC; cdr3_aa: CATSRGQGPYEQYF
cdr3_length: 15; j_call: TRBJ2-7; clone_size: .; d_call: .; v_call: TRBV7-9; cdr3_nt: TGTGCCAGCAGCTTAGCAGGGGGAAGCTCCTACGAGCAGTACTTC; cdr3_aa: CASSLAGGSSYEQYF
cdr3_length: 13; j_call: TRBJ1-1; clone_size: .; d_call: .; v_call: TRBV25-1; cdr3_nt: TGTGCCAGCGGTACAGGACCGAACACTGAAGCTTTCTTT; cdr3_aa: CASGTGPNTEAFF
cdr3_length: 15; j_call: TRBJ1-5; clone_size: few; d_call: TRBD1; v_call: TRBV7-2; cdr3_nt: TGTGCCAGCAGCTTAAATGGGGGACAGGGTGAGCCCCAGCATTTT; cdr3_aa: CASSLNGGQGEPQHF
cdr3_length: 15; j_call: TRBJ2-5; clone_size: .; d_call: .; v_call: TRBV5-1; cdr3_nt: TGCGCCAGCAGCCTCCGACTAGGAACCTCAGAGACCCAGTACTTC; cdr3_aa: CASSLRLGTSETQYF